This T cell receptor beta chain emerged from a study of naive and memory T cell subsets. Blood and skin TCR RNA was reverse transcribed with alpha and beta constant primers. TCRdb recomputed calls from the UMI-ligation and nested PCR reads with MiXCR, one row per CDR3 protein. Of fewer than 20,000 distinct CDR3 sequences listed, 7.5% to 10% were seen once; the top ten hold nearly 7%. The sample's treatment: skin biopsy from PPD injection site in Mantoux-positive individual. Input was about 1 to 1,100 ng of DNase-treated total RNA without cell sorting. CDR1 and CDR2 from the germline V gene are SQVTM and ANQGSEA. The CDR3 consists of 17 residues. The junction had 11 bases not matched to a gene; V was cut back by 3 bases and J by 2 bases. This clonotype has ten or more counts.

This clonotype was sampled from an adult in good health. The chain is built from TRBV29-1 and TRBJ2-1; TRBD2 agrees at 9 bases. The sequenced sample was skin, obtained from a tuberculin skin test site. The CDR3 loop reads CSVERWASGKTYNEQFF. For the CDR3, the DNA is TGCAGCGTTGAGAGGTGGGCTAGCGGGAAGACCTACAATGAGCAGTTCTTC.